The rows below give T cell receptor beta chains drawn from one sample of a study of somatic mutations in cytotoxic T cells in rheumatoid arthritis. TCRdb's table, derived via immunoSEQ multiplex PCR, lists solely in-frame clones and lacks some. Of approximately 15,000 clones detected, roughly 75% appear once; the ten largest clones hold around 14%. Sequencing used CD8+ T cells sorted from blood. The receptors here all came from an adult with rheumatoid arthritis. Each CDR3 is given with its conserved first and last residue. D genes are given only for firm matches. The listing skips clone size in some rows; elsewhere it reads once, few, many or a size class.

J: TRBJ2-3; D: -; size: -; V: TRBV7-2; CDR3: CASSPPATDTQYF; DNA: TGTGCCAGCTCACCCCCTGCCACAGATACGCAGTATTTT
J: TRBJ2-7; D: -; size: -; V: TRBV6-5; CDR3: CASSYKGVSVYEQYF; DNA: TGTGCCAGCAGTTACAAGGGGGTCAGCGTCTACGAGCAGTACTTC
J: TRBJ1-2; D: -; size: -; V: TRBV6-5; CDR3: CASSYSTESYGYTF; DNA: TGTGCCAGCAGTTACTCGACTGAAAGCTATGGCTACACCTTC
J: TRBJ2-2; D: -; size: -; V: TRBV27; CDR3: CASSLLGRSSTGELFF; DNA: TGTGCCAGCAGTTTATTGGGACGGTCGAGCACCGGGGAGCTGTTTTTT
J: TRBJ2-7; D: -; size: -; V: TRBV9; CDR3: CASSVEGDNSYEQYF; DNA: TGTGCCAGCAGCGTAGAAGGGGACAACTCCTACGAGCAGTACTTC
J: TRBJ2-3; D: TRBD1; size: once; V: TRBV4-1; CDR3: CASSRDRGLEDTQYF; DNA: TGCGCCAGCAGCCGGGACAGGGGGCTGGAAGATACGCAGTATTTT
J: TRBJ2-1; D: -; size: once; V: TRBV9; CDR3: CASSPSPAGAMDEQFF; DNA: TGTGCCAGCAGCCCTTCTCCTGCGGGGGCTATGGATGAGCAGTTCTTC
J: TRBJ1-1; D: -; size: once; V: TRBV6-5; CDR3: CASSYLAIEANTEAFF; DNA: TGTGCCAGCAGTTATCTGGCCATCGAAGCGAACACTGAAGCTTTCTTT
J: TRBJ2-3; D: -; size: -; V: TRBV11-2; CDR3: CASSLEAGTHTDTQYF; DNA: TGTGCCAGCAGCTTAGAGGCAGGAACCCACACAGATACGCAGTATTTT
J: TRBJ2-7; D: -; size: -; V: TRBV7-8; CDR3: CASSPTSHKGSYEQYF; DNA: TGTGCCAGCAGCCCTACTAGCCACAAAGGATCCTACGAGCAGTACTTC
J: TRBJ2-3; D: -; size: -; V: TRBV5-1; CDR3: CASSLAWGPEGDTQYF; DNA: TGCGCCAGCAGCTTGGCCTGGGGACCGGAGGGAGATACGCAGTATTTT
J: TRBJ2-1; D: TRBD2; size: -; V: TRBV19; CDR3: CASSRGLYNEQFF; DNA: TGTGCCAGTAGCCGGGGACTATACAATGAGCAGTTCTTC
J: TRBJ1-5; D: -; size: -; V: TRBV19; CDR3: CASSIGMQPQHF; DNA: TGTGCCAGTAGTATAGGTATGCAGCCCCAGCATTTT
J: TRBJ2-1; D: TRBD2; size: -; V: TRBV5-1; CDR3: CASSLTGLAAEQFF; DNA: TGCGCCAGCAGCTTGACCGGACTAGCGGCTGAGCAGTTCTTC
J: TRBJ1-1; D: -; size: -; V: TRBV19; CDR3: CASSIGTGAEAFF; DNA: TGTGCCAGTAGTATAGGGACGGGCGCTGAAGCTTTCTTT
J: TRBJ2-2; D: -; size: -; V: TRBV11-3; CDR3: CASSSRGHNGELFF; DNA: TGTGCCAGCAGCTCCCGGGGACACAACGGGGAGCTGTTTTTT
J: TRBJ1-2; D: -; size: -; V: TRBV6-1; CDR3: CASSGQALWGYTF; DNA: TGTGCCAGCAGTGGGCAGGCTTTATGGGGCTACACCTTC